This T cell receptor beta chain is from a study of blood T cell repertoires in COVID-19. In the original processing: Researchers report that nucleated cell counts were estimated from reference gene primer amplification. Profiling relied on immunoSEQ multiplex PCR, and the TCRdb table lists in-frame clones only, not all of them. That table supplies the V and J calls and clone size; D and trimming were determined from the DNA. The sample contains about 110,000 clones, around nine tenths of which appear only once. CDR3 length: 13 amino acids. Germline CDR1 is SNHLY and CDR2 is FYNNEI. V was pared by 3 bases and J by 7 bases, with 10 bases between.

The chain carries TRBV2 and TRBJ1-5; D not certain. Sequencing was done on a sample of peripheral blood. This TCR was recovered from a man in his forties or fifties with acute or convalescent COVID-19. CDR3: CASSDKRAQPQHF. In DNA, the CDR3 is TGTGCCAGCAGTGACAAGAGAGCACAGCCCCAGCATTTT.